Relative to its sample, the clone carrying this TCR beta chain is large. This CDR3 spans 13 amino acids. CDR1 is DFQATT, CDR2 SNEGSKA, per germline (reference sequence). With 4 bases removed from V and 1 base from J, the gap between germline ends came to 10 bases. The entry originates in a study of Japanese encephalitis immunity and Zika vaccine responses. Study-level background: TCRs were sequenced at week 0, pre-ZPIV, and again at week 52. TCRs from flavivirus-naive donors were taken at weeks 2, 6, 52 post-ZPIV. ZIKV 15-mer peptides overlapped by 11 residues and had predicted affinity under 50 nM. Cells were stimulated with conserved or non-conserved ZIKV structural peptides, or JEV or YFV peptides.

TCRdb used MiXCR to reprocess the 5' RACE reads, holding one entry per CDR3 protein. The sample lists about 210 distinct CDR3 sequences; 3.8% were seen once. CFSE-labeled PBMCs were cultured 5 to 6 days with peptide pools, each at roughly 0.93 ug/mL. Proliferating CD4 T cells were sorted unfixed as live CD56-CD19-CD16-CD3+CD4+ CFSE-low cells. Sequencing was performed on antigen-activated CD4+ T cells from blood, cultured, taken during a Zika inactivated vaccine study. This sequence joins TRBV20-1 and TRBJ1-1; TRBD1 might be the D (6 bases). This sequence was found in an adult woman who received an inactivated Zika virus vaccine. The chain's CDR3 is CSAIGTPNTEAFF. CDR3 bases: TGCAGTGCTATCGGGACACCGAACACTGAAGCTTTCTTT.